The 30 T cell receptor beta chains below all came from one sample that was sequenced in a study of T-cell reconstitution after alpha-beta-depleted transplantation in children. Construction of the TCRbeta library involved unique molecular identifiers. TCRdb processed the PCR reads anew with MiXCR; each CDR3 protein has one entry. The sample holds more than 500,000 distinct CDR3 sequences, about an eighth seen once. This material consisted of PBMCs, mostly from graft donor cells, taken 180 days after TCRalphabeta/CD19-depleted stem cell transplant. These receptors were taken from a female patient between 2 and 15 years old who had a stem cell transplant for aplastic anemia, so the T cells may come from the graft donor.

The chain employs TRBV7-2 and TRBJ2-1; 7 nucleotides align to TRBD2. With 5 bases clipped from V and 0 bases from J, the junction kept 4 bases outside the gene matches. The CDR3 has 15 amino acids. Germline V lookup: CDR1 SGHTA, CDR2 FQGNSA. DNA for the CDR3: TGTGCCAGCAGCCCTAGCGGACTCTCCTACAATGAGCAGTTCTTC. This encodes CASSPSGLSYNEQFF.

There are a few counts of this clonotype. The rearrangement links TRBV20-1 to TRBJ1-1; D is perhaps TRBD1 (5 bases). V was pared by 1 base and J by 0 bases, with 18 bases between. CDR3 length: 17 amino acids. Germline loops: CDR1 DFQATT, CDR2 SNEGSKA (reference sequence). The CDR3 reads CSARGVWAGRLNTEAFF. CDR3 DNA: TGCAGTGCTAGAGGCGTCTGGGCAGGGCGGTTGAACACTGAAGCTTTCTTT.

The chain links TRBV28 to TRBJ1-4, with 7 bases fitting TRBD1. Per germline, CDR1 MDHEN and CDR2 SYDVKM. This CDR3 spans 14 amino acids. The junction had 7 bases not matched to a gene; V was cut back by 4 bases and J by 8 bases. Here the CDR3 DNA reads TGTGCCAGCAGTTCCCGACAGGGTTGGGAAAAACTGTTTTTT. This codes for CASSSRQGWEKLFF.

This clonotype turned up a few times. The V call is TRBV2, the J call TRBJ2-1, with D uncertain. CDR1 and CDR2 from the germline V gene are SNHLY and FYNNEI. The CDR3 length is 13 residues. With 7 bases removed from V and 10 bases from J, the gap between germline ends came to 17 bases. The CDR3 region has the DNA TGTGCCAGCAACTCCCGTCGGACGGACGAGCAGTTCTTC. It specifies CASNSRRTDEQFF.

This clonotype occurred a few times. The chain employs TRBV10-3 and TRBJ1-6; TRBD1 agrees at 9 bases. The ends lost 6 bases at V and 7 bases at J; junction bases unmatched: 4. CDR1 is ENHRY and CDR2 is SYGVKD in the germline V gene. CDR3 length: 14 residues. The CDR3 is CAISGTGRNSPLHF. DNA for the CDR3: TGTGCCATCAGCGGGACAGGGCGAAATTCACCCCTCCACTTT.

This clonotype has a count of ten or more. The chain couples TRBV5-1 to TRBJ1-3; no reliable D call. V was clipped by 0 bases and J by 1 base, with 11 bases between them. This CDR3 has 16 amino acids. Per germline, CDR1 SGHRS and CDR2 YFSETQ. DNA for the CDR3: TGCGCCAGCAGCTTGGCGCAGCGTGCTTCTGGAAACACCATATATTTT. Translation: CASSLAQRASGNTIYF.

A few counts support this clonotype. This chain links TRBV6-2 or TRBV6-3 with TRBJ1-5; maybe TRBD1 (6 bases). The germline CDR1 and CDR2 sequences are MNHEY and SVGEGT. Trimming removed 2 bases from V and 7 bases from J, with 15 bases in between. The CDR3 has 15 amino acids. The chain's CDR3 is CASSYPFSGGQPQHF. The CDR3 coding sequence is TGTGCCAGCAGTTACCCTTTTTCCGGGGGCCAGCCCCAGCATTTT.

This chain joins TRBV27 and TRBJ1-1, with 8 positions matching TRBD1. CDR1 MNHEY and CDR2 SMNVEV come from the germline V gene (reference sequence). The length of the CDR3 is 15 residues. V shed 3 bases, J shed 6 bases, and the junction held 9 bases outside the gene matches. The CDR3 protein is CASSFGGQGIPEAFF. The DNA of the CDR3 is TGTGCCAGCAGTTTCGGTGGACAGGGTATCCCTGAAGCTTTCTTT.

The rearrangement joins TRBV6-6 to TRBJ2-5, with a tentative D call TRBD1 (6 bases). Per the germline V gene, CDR1 is MNHNY and CDR2 is SVGAGI (reference sequence). V was pared by 6 bases and J by 14 bases, with 22 bases between. This CDR3 is 13 amino acids long. The CDR3 reads CASSGQYQETNYF. The CDR3 DNA follows: TGTGCCAGCAGCGGACAGTACCAAGAGACCAATTACTTC.

Ten or more counts support this clonotype. CDR3: CASSDRGYEQYF. For the CDR3, the DNA is TGTGCCAGCAGTGACAGGGGGTACGAGCAGTACTTC. The V gene is TRBV12-3 or TRBV12-4, the J gene TRBJ2-7; 9 bases are shared with TRBD1. Trimming cost V 5 bases and J 4 bases; bases outside gene matches: 0. This CDR3 is 12 amino acids long.

The chain employs TRBV3-1 and TRBJ2-5; 12 nucleotides line up with TRBD2. With 0 bases clipped from V and 1 base from J, the junction kept 3 bases outside the gene matches. The CDR3 spans 17 residues. Germline V gives CDR1 LGHDT, CDR2 YNNKEL (reference sequence). The CDR3 bases are TGTGCCAGCAGCCAAGAGACTAGCGGGAGTGGCCAAGAGACCCAGTACTTC. Encoded protein: CASSQETSGSGQETQYF.

This clonotype was seen ten or more times. The chain links TRBV5-1 to TRBJ2-6, with D maybe TRBD1 (6 bases). The germline V gene has CDR1 SGHRS and CDR2 YFSETQ. The CDR3 is 15 residues long. With 5 bases removed from V and 0 bases from J, the gap between germline ends came to 9 bases. The CDR3 loop is CASRTGSSGANVLTF. The CDR3 coding sequence is TGCGCCAGCAGAACAGGGAGCTCTGGGGCCAACGTCCTGACTTTC. Combining the CDR3 with reference TRBV5-1 and TRBJ2-6 gives the whole variable domain KAGVTQTPRYLIKTRGQQVTLSCSPISGHRSVSWYQQTPGQGLQFLFEYFSETQRNKGNFPGRFSGRQFSNSRSEMNVSTLELGDSALYLCASRTGSSGANVLTFGAGSRLTVL.

A few counts support this clonotype. DNA for the CDR3: TGTGCCGGAGGGGGGGTTCACTATGGCTACACCTTC. Residues: CAGGGVHYGYTF. The chain uses TRBV27 and TRBJ1-2; D is perhaps TRBD1 (6 bases). V lost 11 bases to trimming and J lost 3 bases, with 13 bases between them. The CDR3 loop spans 12 amino acids. Germline V gives CDR1 MNHEY, CDR2 SMNVEV (reference sequence).

This clonotype has just a few counts. This chain joins TRBV30 and TRBJ2-7; D might be TRBD1 (6 bases). Germline V gene lookup returns CDR1 GTSNPN and CDR2 SVGIG (reference sequence). This CDR3 has 14 amino acids. The V end lost 2 bases, the J end lost 0 bases, and 11 bases lay between the germline ends. Here the CDR3 reads CAWSFGQLSYEQYV. Here the CDR3 DNA reads TGTGCCTGGAGTTTCGGACAGCTCTCCTACGAGCAGTACGTC.

This rearrangement joins TRBV24-1 to TRBJ1-2; D is unclear. The V end lost 5 bases, the J end lost 4 bases, and 22 bases lay between the germline ends. CDR1 and CDR2 (germline): KGHDR, SFDVKD. This CDR3 contains 17 residues. CDR3 coding DNA: TGTGCCACCAGTGGTCCAGCGCAAGGTGAAGACCTCTATGGCTACACCTTC. Its translation is CATSGPAQGEDLYGYTF.

This clonotype was seen a handful of times. The chain recombines TRBV11-3 with TRBJ2-1; possible D gene TRBD1, 6 bases. Trimming left V 4 bases short and J 5 bases short, with 18 bases between. The CDR3 consists of 16 residues. Germline CDR1 reads SGHNT; CDR2 reads YENEEA. The DNA of the CDR3 is TGTGCCAGCAGCTCAGGGGCCGGGACGCGGGACAATGAGCAGTTCTTC. This codes for CASSSGAGTRDNEQFF.

This chain joins TRBV24-1 and TRBJ2-7, with TRBD1 matching 11 bases. V shed 8 bases and J 1 base; nucleotides not matched to a gene: 6. The CDR3 is 15 residues long. CDR1 KGHDR and CDR2 SFDVKD come from the germline V gene. Here the CDR3 reads CATNPRDRGSYEQYF. CDR3 bases: TGTGCCACCAACCCCCGGGACAGGGGGTCCTACGAGCAGTACTTC.

This clonotype was seen repeatedly, ten times or more. The chain is built from TRBV7-9 and TRBJ2-7, with D perhaps matching TRBD2 (5 bases). Germline CDR1 and CDR2: SEHNR and FQNEAQ (reference sequence). Between the trimmed V and J ends, which lost 0 bases and 3 bases, there was a span of 9 bases. The CDR3 is 14 amino acids. The DNA of the CDR3 is TGTGCCAGCAGCTTAGCTCCTAGCTTCTACGAGCAGTACTTC. This translates into CASSLAPSFYEQYF.

J is TRBJ2-3 and V is TRBV11-2; D is perhaps TRBD2 (5 bases). Trimming left V 4 bases short and J 4 bases short, with 24 bases between. Germline V gene sequence: CDR1 SGHAT, CDR2 FQNNGV. The CDR3 spans 18 residues. The CDR3 region is CASSSYGLRGSHPDTQYF. CDR3 bases: TGTGCCAGCAGCTCATACGGACTCCGCGGCTCCCACCCAGATACGCAGTATTTT.

This clonotype occurred a few times. This chain joins TRBV5-1 and TRBJ2-1; 8 nucleotides line up with TRBD1. The CDR3 has 13 residues. Germline trimming cut 4 bases from V and 8 bases from J; bases unmatched to any gene: 5. CDR1 is SGHRS and CDR2 is YFSETQ in the germline V gene. The CDR3 DNA reads as TGCGCCAGCAGCACGGGACAGGTTGATGAGCAGTTCTTC. Its protein product is CASSTGQVDEQFF.

The V call is TRBV7-9, the J call TRBJ2-1; a weak D match, TRBD2 (6 bases). This CDR3 contains 12 residues. Per the germline V gene, CDR1 is SEHNR and CDR2 is FQNEAQ (reference sequence). V lost 4 bases and J lost 10, with 11 bases in between. The CDR3 DNA follows: TGTGCCAGCAGCTGGGGAGGCCGGGAGCAGTTCTTC. Its translation is CASSWGGREQFF. The full variable domain, in which reference TRBV7-9 and TRBJ2-1 provide the parts outside the CDR3, is DTGVSQNPRHKITKRGQNVTFRCDPISEHNRLYWYRQTLGQGPEFLTYFQNEAQLEKSRLLSDRFSAERPKGSFSTLEIQRTEQGDSAMYLCASSWGGREQFFGPGTRLTVL.

The CDR3 reads CAWSVGQGNTNEKLFF. CDR3 sequence (DNA): TGTGCCTGGAGTGTGGGCCAGGGGAATACTAATGAAAAACTGTTTTTT. V and J are TRBV30 and TRBJ1-4; a possible D gene is TRBD1 (6 bases). V shed 0 bases and J shed 2 bases, with 13 bases lying between them. The CDR3 has 16 residues. Germline values: CDR1 GTSNPN, CDR2 SVGIG (reference sequence).

This clonotype was observed many times. This chain joins TRBV28 and TRBJ2-7; 10 positions match TRBD2. CDR1 is MDHEN, CDR2 SYDVKM, per germline. The CDR3 runs to 14 residues. V gave up 6 bases and J gave up 4 bases; unmatched junction bases: 6. The DNA for the CDR3 is TGTGCCAGCAGACCTAGCGGGAGCACTTACGAGCAGTACTTC. As protein: CASRPSGSTYEQYF. Using reference TRBV28 and TRBJ2-7 for the parts outside the CDR3, the full variable domain is DVKVTQSSRYLVKRTGEKVFLECVQDMDHENMFWYRQDPGLGLRLIYFSYDVKMKEKGDIPEGYSVSREKKERFSLILESASTNQTSMYLCASRPSGSTYEQYFGPGTRLTVT.

V is TRBV28 and J is TRBJ2-7; D tentatively fits TRBD1 or TRBD2 (5 bases each). From germline, CDR1 is MDHEN and CDR2 SYDVKM. This CDR3 is built from 14 residues. Deletions cut 5 bases from V and 6 bases from J, with 17 bases between. CDR3 sequence (DNA): TGTGCCAGCAGTCCCGGGGCTTATCGAGGCGAGCAGTACGTC. This codes for CASSPGAYRGEQYV.

This clonotype was seen more than once but under ten times. The chain joins TRBV29-1 to TRBJ2-5; D is uncertain. The CDR3 covers 14 residues. The V end was cut by 4 bases, the J end by 1 base, with 13 bases between. Germline V gives CDR1 SQVTM, CDR2 ANQGSEA. In DNA, the CDR3 is TGCAGCGTTGGAGTGTTAGGGTTCCAAGAGACCCAGTACTTC. Residues: CSVGVLGFQETQYF.

The table lists this clonotype with many counts. The chain joins TRBV6-1 to TRBJ1-2; a weak D match, TRBD1 (5 bases). V was shortened by 8 bases and J by 2 bases, with 12 bases between the two germline ends. Germline CDR1 MNHNS, CDR2 SASEGT. This CDR3 spans 13 amino acids. The DNA of the CDR3 is TGTGCCAGCGCCCGACAGTGGAACTATGGCTACACCTTC. It yields the protein CASARQWNYGYTF.

The chain has TRBV28 and TRBJ2-7; 14 positions match TRBD2. This CDR3 has 17 amino acids. Losses at the gene ends were 5 bases for V and 3 bases for J; bases not matched to a gene: 9. The germline gives CDR1 MDHEN, CDR2 SYDVKM. The CDR3 bases are TGTGCCAGCAGTCCCCCCCTCGGGACTAGCGGGAGCTACGAGCAGTACTTC. Encoded protein: CASSPPLGTSGSYEQYF.

This clonotype was picked up a small number of times. The chain joins TRBV7-2 to TRBJ2-3; 11 bases line up with TRBD2. The germline CDR1 and CDR2 sequences are SGHTA and FQGNSA. With 3 bases clipped from V and 1 base from J, the junction kept 3 bases outside the gene matches. The CDR3 is made up of 16 amino acids. The CDR3 bases are TGTGCCAGCAGCTTTAGCGGGAGGGTTGGCACAGATACGCAGTATTTT. It encodes CASSFSGRVGTDTQYF.

This chain joins TRBV6-2 or TRBV6-3 and TRBJ2-7, with a weak D call TRBD1 (6 bases). The germline CDR1 and CDR2 sequences are MNHEY and SVGEGT. The CDR3 length is 13 residues. V was trimmed by 6 bases and J by 4 bases, leaving 13 bases between them. The CDR3 here is CASSRGHLYEQYF. CDR3 DNA: TGTGCCAGCAGCCGGGGACACCTATACGAGCAGTACTTC.

This clonotype was seen many times. The gene calls are TRBV5-1 and TRBJ1-2; TRBD1 might be the D (6 bases). Germline V lookup: CDR1 SGHRS, CDR2 YFSETQ. Deletions cut 4 bases from V and 4 bases from J, with 17 bases between. The CDR3 is 15 amino acids. The chain's CDR3 is CASSPDRWDLYGYTF. CDR3 nucleotide sequence: TGCGCCAGCAGCCCGGACAGATGGGATCTCTATGGCTACACCTTC.